This T cell receptor beta chain was documented in a study of beta chain features in type 1 diabetes. Study results and caveats: Naive, central memory and Treg TCRB repertoires seemed to resemble each other more closely in patients than they did in healthy donors.

As regards this clone: Its target is not known.

Of the isolated RNA, all was reverse transcribed, and so the sequenced material was expressed TCRB transcripts. Assay: immunoSEQ multiplex PCR; the TCRdb copy retains only in-frame clones and omits some. In the table there are under 400,000 clones, roughly 15% of which are singletons. This CDR3 has 14 amino acids. The V end lost 5 bases, the J end lost 2 bases, and 11 bases lay between the germline ends. Germline-derived CDR1 and CDR2 are MNHNS and SASEGT. The material sequenced was central memory CD4+ T cells from blood. The chain combines TRBV6-1 with TRBJ2-3, with D possibly being TRBD2 (6 bases). The sequence was obtained from a man aged 30-40 years in good health. DNA for the CDR3: TGTGCCAGCAGTTGGGGGGAATTCACAGATACGCAGTATTTT. The encoded protein is CASSWGEFTDTQYF.